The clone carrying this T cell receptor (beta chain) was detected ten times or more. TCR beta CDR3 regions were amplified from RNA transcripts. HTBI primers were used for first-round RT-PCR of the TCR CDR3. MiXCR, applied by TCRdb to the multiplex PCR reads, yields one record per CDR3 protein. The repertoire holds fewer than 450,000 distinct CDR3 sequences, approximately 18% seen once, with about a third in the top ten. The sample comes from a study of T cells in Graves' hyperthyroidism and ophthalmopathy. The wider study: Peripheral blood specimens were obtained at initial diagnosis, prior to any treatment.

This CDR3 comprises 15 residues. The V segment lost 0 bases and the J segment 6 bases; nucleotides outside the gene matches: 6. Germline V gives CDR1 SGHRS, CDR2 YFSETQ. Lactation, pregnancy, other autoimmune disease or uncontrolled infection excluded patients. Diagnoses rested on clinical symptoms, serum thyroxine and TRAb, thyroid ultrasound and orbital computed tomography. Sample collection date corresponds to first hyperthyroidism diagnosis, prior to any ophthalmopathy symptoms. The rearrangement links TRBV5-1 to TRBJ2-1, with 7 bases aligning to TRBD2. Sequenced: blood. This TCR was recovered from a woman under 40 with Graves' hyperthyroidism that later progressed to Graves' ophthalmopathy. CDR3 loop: CASSLVLAAANEQFF. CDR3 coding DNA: TGCGCCAGCAGCTTGGTCCTAGCGGCCGCCAATGAGCAGTTCTTC.